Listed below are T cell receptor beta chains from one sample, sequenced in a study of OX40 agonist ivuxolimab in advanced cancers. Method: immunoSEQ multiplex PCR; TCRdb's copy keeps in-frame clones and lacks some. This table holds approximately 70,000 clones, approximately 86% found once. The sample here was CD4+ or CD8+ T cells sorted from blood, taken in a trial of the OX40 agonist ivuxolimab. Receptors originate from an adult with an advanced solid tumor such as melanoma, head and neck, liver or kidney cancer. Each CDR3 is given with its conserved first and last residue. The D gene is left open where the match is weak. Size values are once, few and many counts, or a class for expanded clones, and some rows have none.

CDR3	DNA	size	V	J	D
CASVPLYGDEQYF	TGTGCCAGCGTTCCCCTCTATGGGGACGAGCAGTACTTC	few	TRBV7-9	TRBJ2-7	.
CASSDQGDSQPQHF	TGTGCCAGCAGTGACCAGGGGGATTCGCAGCCCCAGCATTTT	.	TRBV6-1	TRBJ1-5	TRBD1
CAISALELAGGDNEQFF	TGTGCCATCAGTGCACTGGAGCTAGCGGGAGGGGACAATGAGCAGTTCTTC	.	TRBV10-3	TRBJ2-1	TRBD2
CASSLGWETQYF	TGTGCCAGCAGCTTAGGGTGGGAGACCCAGTACTTC	few	TRBV7-9	TRBJ2-5	.
CASSSVGSEAFF	TGTGCCAGCAGCTCCGTCGGTTCTGAAGCTTTCTTT	.	TRBV6-5	TRBJ1-1	.
CASSRDGTGELFF	TGTGCCAGCAGTCGGGACGGCACCGGGGAGCTGTTTTTT	.	TRBV6-6	TRBJ2-2	.
CASSNHRGVQPQHF	TGTGCCAGCAGCAATCACAGGGGGGTTCAGCCCCAGCATTTT	.	TRBV6-6	TRBJ1-5	TRBD1
CASSGEGAKYGYTF	TGTGCCAGCAGCGGGGAGGGGGCGAAGTATGGCTACACCTTC	.	TRBV6-6	TRBJ1-2	TRBD1
CASTGQSHTDTQYF	TGTGCCAGCACGGGACAGAGTCACACAGATACGCAGTATTTT	.	TRBV28	TRBJ2-3	TRBD1
CASSSTSGPSTDTQYF	TGTGCCAGCAGCTCGACTAGCGGTCCTAGCACAGATACGCAGTATTTT	.	TRBV7-9	TRBJ2-3	TRBD2
CASSLVSEQETQYF	TGTGCCAGCAGCTTAGTATCGGAACAAGAGACCCAGTACTTC	.	TRBV7-8	TRBJ2-5	.
CASSLEGRTEAFF	TGTGCCAGCAGTTTGGAGGGGAGGACTGAAGCTTTCTTT	few	TRBV27	TRBJ1-1	.
CASSLLGPLAGAYEQYF	TGTGCCAGCAGCTTATTAGGCCCCCTAGCGGGAGCCTACGAGCAGTACTTC	.	TRBV7-8	TRBJ2-7	TRBD2
CASSQDPNNYGYTF	TGCGCCAGCAGCCAAGATCCGAATAACTATGGCTACACCTTC	.	TRBV4-1	TRBJ1-2	.
CASSLGTAQETQYF	TGTGCCAGCAGCTTAGGAACTGCGCAAGAGACCCAGTACTTC	.	TRBV7-8	TRBJ2-5	.
CASSRTSGGASTDTQYF	TGTGCCAGCAGCCGGACTAGCGGGGGGGCAAGCACAGATACGCAGTATTTT	.	TRBV9	TRBJ2-3	TRBD2
CAWSAASYEQYF	TGTGCCTGGAGTGCGGCCTCCTACGAGCAGTACTTC	.	TRBV30	TRBJ2-7	.
CASSYQGRGNGNTIYF	TGTGCCAGCAGTTACCAGGGGAGGGGGAATGGAAACACCATATATTTT	.	TRBV6-6	TRBJ1-3	.
CASSLGRSGTGELFF	TGTGCCAGCAGTCTGGGACGTAGTGGTACCGGGGAGCTGTTTTTT	.	TRBV27	TRBJ2-2	.
CASRALQGNTEAFF	TGTGCCAGCAGGGCACTCCAGGGGAACACTGAAGCTTTCTTT	.	TRBV2	TRBJ1-1	.
CASAGTVREGTEAFF	TGTGCCAGCGCCGGGACAGTGAGGGAAGGCACTGAAGCTTTCTTT	.	TRBV6-1	TRBJ1-1	TRBD1
CASSTTGGSNQPQHF	TGTGCCAGCAGCACGACAGGGGGAAGCAATCAGCCCCAGCATTTT	.	TRBV2	TRBJ1-5	TRBD1
CASSLGVGEEQFF	TGTGCCAGCAGCTTAGGGGTAGGGGAAGAGCAGTTCTTC	.	TRBV11-2	TRBJ2-1	.
CAWSVEASGRIEQFF	TGTGCCTGGAGTGTAGAGGCTAGCGGGCGCATAGAGCAGTTCTTC	.	TRBV30	TRBJ2-1	TRBD2
CASSGWDNRNTEAFF	TGTGCCAGCAGTGGTTGGGACAACAGAAACACTGAAGCTTTCTTT	.	TRBV25-1	TRBJ1-1	.
CASSLLGFTGELFF	TGTGCCAGCAGCTTGCTCGGGTTCACCGGGGAGCTGTTTTTT	medium-sized	TRBV5-4	TRBJ2-2	.
CASSISGTPYTEAFF	TGTGCCAGTAGTATCTCCGGGACTCCATACACTGAAGCTTTCTTT	.	TRBV19	TRBJ1-1	.
CASSIQTTAIRNTEAFF	TGTGCCAGTAGTATACAAACTACCGCGATCCGCAATACTGAAGCTTTCTTT	.	TRBV19	TRBJ1-1	.